The 23 T cell receptor beta chains below were found in one sample sequenced in a study of blood T cell repertoires in COVID-19. Generated by immunoSEQ multiplex PCR, the TCRdb table keeps only in-frame clones and is missing some. The sample contains about 360,000 clones, 88% of which appear only once. Material: PBMCs or T cells enriched from blood (not recorded which). These receptors came from a woman between 40 and 55 years old with acute COVID-19.

The rearrangement joins TRBV6-6 to TRBJ2-7; no clear D gene. Deletions cut 2 bases from V and 13 bases from J, with 6 bases between. CDR3 length: 9 amino acids. Germline values: CDR1 MNHNY, CDR2 SVGAGI (reference sequence). The CDR3 sequence: CASSYPLYF. The CDR3 region has the DNA TGTGCCAGCAGTTACCCCCTCTACTTC.

In its sample, this clone was seen a few times. CDR3 residues: CATSRETGTGNEKLFF. The CDR3 DNA reads TGTGCCACCAGCAGGGAGACCGGGACAGGGAATGAAAAACTGTTTTTT. The rearrangement links TRBV15 to TRBJ1-4, with 9 bases matching TRBD1. Trimming took 3 bases from V and 5 from J; bases not matched to a gene: 7. The CDR3 is 16 residues long. CDR1 and CDR2 from the germline V gene are LNHNV and YYDKDF (reference sequence).

V gene TRBV5-1 combines with J gene TRBJ2-7; D perhaps matches TRBD1 (6 bases). Germline assignment: CDR1 SGHRS and CDR2 YFSETQ. V lost 0 bases and J 0 bases, leaving 13 bases between the germline ends. The CDR3 totals 16 residues. The DNA for the CDR3 is TGCGCCAGCAGCTTGGTGCTGGGGGCGAGCTCCTACGAGCAGTACTTC. Its translation: CASSLVLGASSYEQYF.

The chain recombines TRBV27 with TRBJ1-2; TRBD1 matches 7 bases. The germline gives CDR1 MNHEY, CDR2 SMNVEV (reference sequence). J lost 3 bases, V lost 4 bases, and 8 bases had no gene match. There are 15 residues in the CDR3. CDR3 protein: CASSSRQGSDYGYTF. CDR3 coding DNA: TGTGCCAGCAGTTCCCGACAGGGAAGTGACTATGGCTACACCTTC.

The V call is TRBV6-4, the J call TRBJ1-2; tentatively, D is TRBD1 (6 bases). V lost 2 bases to trimming and J lost 8 bases, with 12 bases between them. The CDR3 covers 13 residues. Germline CDR1 is MRHNA and CDR2 is SNTAGT. CDR3 residues: CASSDGWGGGYTF. DNA of the CDR3: TGTGCCAGCAGTGACGGTTGGGGGGGCGGCTACACCTTC.

This chain joins TRBV15 and TRBJ2-7, with 7 bases aligning to TRBD2. This CDR3 comprises 17 residues. Germline CDR1 is LNHNV and CDR2 is YYDKDF (reference sequence). V was pared by 3 bases and J by 0 bases, with 11 bases of the junction left unmatched. In nucleotides, the CDR3 is TGTGCCACCAGCAGGGGACGAGCGGGGACCCTCTCCTACGAGCAGTACTTC. This sequence encodes CATSRGRAGTLSYEQYF.

The count of this clone is one. V usage is TRBV24-1 and J usage is TRBJ2-3, with 11 bases matching TRBD2. V shed 12 bases, J shed 3 bases, and the junction held 10 bases outside the gene matches. CDR1 is KGHDR and CDR2 is SFDVKD in the germline V gene. There are 15 residues in the CDR3. The CDR3 region is CAVALAGGWTDTQYF. CDR3 nucleotide sequence: TGTGCCGTAGCCCTAGCGGGGGGTTGGACAGATACGCAGTATTTT.

The chain is built from TRBV2 and TRBJ2-3; 7 nucleotides line up with TRBD1. V gave up 6 bases and J gave up 1 base; unmatched junction bases: 4. Germline V gene sequence: CDR1 SNHLY, CDR2 FYNNEI. CDR3 size: 14 residues. CDR3 region: CASRRQGRTDTQYF. CDR3 sequence (DNA): TGTGCCAGCAGAAGACAGGGCCGCACAGATACGCAGTATTTT.

The V gene is TRBV5-5, the J gene TRBJ2-3; 10 bases match TRBD2. Germline V lookup: CDR1 SGHKS, CDR2 YYEKEE (reference sequence). The CDR3 runs 15 residues. Trimming removed 6 bases from V and 4 bases from J; junction bases left unmatched: 8. CDR3 sequence: CASKRSGGVADTQYF. The CDR3, as DNA: TGTGCCAGCAAAAGAAGCGGGGGGGTTGCAGATACGCAGTATTTT.

The chain employs TRBV19 and TRBJ1-2; the D is unclear. V lost 0 bases, J lost 8 bases, and 10 bases lay in between. The CDR3 has 13 residues. Per the germline V gene, CDR1 is LNHDA and CDR2 is SQIVND (reference sequence). The CDR3 coding sequence is TGTGCCAGTAGTATAGATCTTTCCTCGGGCTACACCTTC. Translating it yields CASSIDLSSGYTF.

The chain couples TRBV19 to TRBJ1-5; D is unresolved. The CDR3 consists of 15 residues. Deletions cut 7 bases from V and 0 bases from J, with 13 bases between. CDR1 and CDR2 from the germline V gene are LNHDA and SQIVND (reference sequence). The CDR3 DNA is TGTGCCAGTACTCCGGGTCGGTATAGCAATCAGCCCCAGCATTTT. It codes for CASTPGRYSNQPQHF.

V usage is TRBV18 and J usage is TRBJ2-2; D might be TRBD2 (5 bases). V lost 4 bases to trimming and J lost 2 bases, with 14 bases between them. This CDR3 comprises 16 residues. CDR1 and CDR2 (germline): KGHSH, LQKENI. As DNA, the CDR3 is TGTGCCAGCTCACGAACGGGATATGGAAACACCGGGGAGCTGTTTTTT. Residues: CASSRTGYGNTGELFF.

This clone was seen only once. The chain employs TRBV2 and TRBJ1-5; TRBD1 might be the D (5 bases). The CDR3 runs to 14 residues. Germline V gene sequence: CDR1 SNHLY, CDR2 FYNNEI. Trimming stripped 11 bases from V and 6 bases from J, with 20 bases between. The CDR3 region is CAGSFGGGTQPQHF. The CDR3 DNA follows: TGTGCCGGCTCCTTCGGGGGGGGAACTCAGCCCCAGCATTTT. The variable domain in full, completed from reference TRBV2 and TRBJ1-5, reads EPEVTQTPSHQVTQMGQEVILRCVPISNHLYFYWYRQILGQKVEFLVSFYNNEISEKSEIFDDQFSVERPDGSNFTLKIRSTKLEDSAMYFCAGSFGGGTQPQHFGDGTRLSIL.

The chain is built from TRBV11-2 and TRBJ1-5; 9 bases align to TRBD1. CDR1 and CDR2 (germline): SGHAT, FQNNGV. J was trimmed by 6 bases and V by 5 bases; bases with no gene match: 8. The CDR3 runs 15 residues. The CDR3 spells CASSRLTGGVQPQHF. CDR3 nucleotides: TGTGCCAGCAGCCGATTGACAGGGGGGGTTCAGCCCCAGCATTTT.

This rearrangement joins TRBV10-3 to TRBJ1-1; D remains ambiguous. The CDR3 length is 12 residues. Trimming took off 1 base at V and 5 bases at J, with 5 bases between the two ends. Germline V gene data show CDR1 as ENHRY and CDR2 as SYGVKD. The CDR3 region is CAISEYGTEAFF. CDR3 in DNA: TGTGCCATCAGTGAGTACGGTACTGAAGCTTTCTTT.

The rearrangement joins TRBV2 to TRBJ1-3, with TRBD1 matching 8 bases. The CDR3 loop spans 15 amino acids. Germline CDR1 is SNHLY and CDR2 is FYNNEI. J was trimmed by 0 bases and V by 7 bases; bases with no gene match: 5. The CDR3 coding sequence is TGTGCCAGCAAACCGGACAGGGCCTCTGGAAACACCATATATTTT. Translation gives CASKPDRASGNTIYF.

This chain links TRBV11-2 with TRBJ1-1; 7 positions agree with TRBD1. This CDR3 comprises 16 residues. Germline V gene lookup returns CDR1 SGHAT and CDR2 FQNNGV. V was pared by 2 bases and J by 0 bases, with 6 bases of the junction left unmatched. The DNA of the CDR3 is TGTGCCAGCAGCTTAATAACAGGGGCGCTGAACACTGAAGCTTTCTTT. The encoded protein is CASSLITGALNTEAFF.

On this clone: The same CDR3 also results from other DNA sequences found in this sample. The rearrangement links TRBV18 to TRBJ1-1; 8 bases map to TRBD1. The germline gives CDR1 KGHSH, CDR2 LQKENI. The CDR3 runs to 13 residues. Trimming took 6 bases from V and 5 from J; bases not matched to a gene: 5. The CDR3, as DNA: TGTGCCAGCTCGCCGACAGGGGATACTGAAGCTTTCTTT. Protein sequence: CASSPTGDTEAFF.

The chain couples TRBV30 to TRBJ1-3, with D uncertain. Germline-derived CDR1 and CDR2 are GTSNPN and SVGIG (reference sequence). The V end was cut by 3 bases, the J end by 0 bases, with 12 bases between. This CDR3 spans 15 amino acids. CDR3 sequence reads: CAWSRNRISGNTIYF. The CDR3, as DNA: TGTGCCTGGAGCCGGAACAGAATCTCTGGAAACACCATATATTTT.

This clone was observed a single time. The CDR3 loop reads CASSEWVRGSYNEQFF. Written as DNA, the CDR3 is TGCGCCAGCAGTGAGTGGGTGCGGGGGTCCTACAATGAGCAGTTCTTC. J is TRBJ2-1 and V is TRBV10-2; 7 positions agree with TRBD2. Germline CDR1 and CDR2: WSHSY and SAAADI. V lost 1 base and J lost 1; bases outside the gene matches: 4. This CDR3 region has 16 residues.

V and J are TRBV10-1 and TRBJ1-1, with D unclear. Germline CDR1 reads WNHNN; CDR2 reads SYGVQD (reference sequence). V lost 8 bases and J 4 bases, leaving 20 bases between the germline ends. CDR3 size: 15 residues. CDR3 amino acids: CASSSRQTGFTEAFF. The CDR3 DNA reads TGCGCCAGCTCCTCGAGGCAGACCGGCTTCACTGAAGCTTTCTTT.

V and J are TRBV2 and TRBJ1-4; D is uncertain. The germline gives CDR1 SNHLY, CDR2 FYNNEI. The CDR3 spans 16 residues. V shed 6 bases and J shed 3 bases, with 17 bases lying between them. The CDR3 loop reads CASSRGMDGSNEKLFF. The CDR3 DNA sequence: TGTGCCAGCAGCCGGGGAATGGACGGCTCTAATGAAAAACTGTTTTTT.

Regarding this clone: The same CDR3 is also encoded by other DNA sequences in this sample. The chain uses TRBV6-5 and TRBJ1-1; 11 positions match TRBD1. The CDR3 sequence is 15 residues long. With 0 bases clipped from V and 5 bases from J, the junction kept 2 bases outside the gene matches. Germline CDR1 and CDR2: MNHEY and SVGAGI. Written as DNA, the CDR3 is TGTGCCAGCAGTTACTCAGGGACAGGGGGAACTGAAGCTTTCTTT. Protein product: CASSYSGTGGTEAFF.